One TCR beta chain is described in this entry. Its specificity is not known. PCR involved 60 Vbeta and 13 Jbeta primers. Measured with immunoSEQ multiplex PCR; TCRdb has only the in-frame clones, and not every one. The table shows about 160,000 clones, with around four fifths occurring only once. Trimming took off 5 bases at V and 0 bases at J, with 13 bases between the two ends. There are 15 residues in the CDR3. Per germline, CDR1 SGHTA and CDR2 FQGTGA. This sample is part of a study of cytomegalovirus exposure and HLA in healthy donors. Whole-study results and caveats: A few CMV-associated chains were confirmed in vitro to be specific for CMV antigens. Within an earlier analysis, most TCR beta V segments proved productive either about 87% or about 30% of the time. Serostatus for CMV was the only available immune exposure information.

Nominally healthy donors provided the samples, though records likely missed some immune exposures. The source of this sequence is a woman aged 18-29 years in good health and CMV-seronegative. Sample: PBMCs. The chain links TRBV7-3 to TRBJ2-5; weak D call: TRBD1 (5 bases). The CDR3 loop reads CASSRDSTNQETQYF. CDR3 nucleotide sequence: TGTGCCAGCAGCCGAGACAGCACAAACCAAGAGACCCAGTACTTC.